This entry is about one T cell receptor (beta chain). The entry originates in a study of blood T cell repertoires in COVID-19. At the level of the study: Both acute and convalescent COVID-19 samples were obtained from the United States, Italy and Spain.

Source study methods: Scientists estimated how many nucleated cells there were by amplifying reference gene primers. Clones were read by immunoSEQ multiplex PCR, and TCRdb kept only the in-frame ones, dropping some. The V and J calls and clone size were taken over from that table, and D and trimming were inferred from the DNA. This table holds under 130,000 clones, around 90% found once. The germline gives CDR1 SGHAT, CDR2 FQDESV (reference sequence). The CDR3 is 15 amino acids. The V gene end was trimmed by 6 bases and the J gene end by 3 bases; junction bases not matched to a gene: 6. The chain combines TRBV11-1 with TRBJ2-1; TRBD1 matches at 9 bases. The sequence was collected from a man in his fifties or sixties in a cohort sampled during active COVID-19. Sequenced sample: peripheral blood. The CDR3 sequence: CASRGGQGSYNEQFF. The CDR3 nucleotides are TGTGCCAGCAGGGGGGGACAGGGTAGCTACAATGAGCAGTTCTTC.